This TCR beta chain was identified in a study of OX40 agonist ivuxolimab in advanced cancers. Broader study findings: Expanded clones were, on average, more numerous in CD8+ T cells than in CD4+. There were also nonresponders showing low normalized T-cell clonal expansion. Among the least clonally expanded were partial responders at 0.1-3.0 mg/kg.

With 7 bases removed from V and 1 base from J, the gap between germline ends came to 15 bases. The CDR3 totals 15 residues. Germline V gene sequence: CDR1 SGDLS, CDR2 YYNGEE. Generated by immunoSEQ multiplex PCR, the TCRdb table keeps only in-frame clones and is missing some. Found here are more than 20,000 clones, roughly 84% of them singletons; the top ten hold just under 35%. Comments on this clone: What it binds is unknown.

The sample in question was CD4+ or CD8+ T cells sorted from blood, obtained in a trial of the OX40 agonist ivuxolimab. This rearrangement joins TRBV9 to TRBJ2-1; possible D gene TRBD2, 5 bases. The TCR comes from an adult with an advanced solid tumor such as melanoma, head and neck, liver or kidney cancer. In DNA, the CDR3 is TGTGCCAGCTCGCCCCCTCCGGGATCCTACAATGAGCAGTTCTTC. It encodes CASSPPPGSYNEQFF.